The sequence of this TCR beta chain was determined in a study of OX40 agonist ivuxolimab in advanced cancers. The CDR3 is 13 amino acids. Germline V CDR1 and CDR2: WNHNN, SYGVQD (reference sequence). Trimming shortened V by 2 bases and J by 5 bases, and 7 bases separated the two germline ends. Method: immunoSEQ multiplex PCR; TCRdb's copy keeps in-frame clones and lacks some. The sample lists around 70,000 clones; around 88% were seen once. Points from the study as a whole: Some patients who did not respond also had low normalized T-cell clonal expansion. Partial responders at 0.1-3.0 mg/kg showed near-lowest clonal expansion.

Notes on this clone: What it binds is not known.

This material consisted of CD4+ or CD8+ T cells sorted from blood, taken in a trial of the OX40 agonist ivuxolimab. The origin of this receptor is an adult with an advanced solid tumor such as melanoma, head and neck, liver or kidney cancer. The chain is built from TRBV10-1 and TRBJ2-1, with D hard to call. CDR3 protein: CASSEGLHNEQFF. The CDR3 coding sequence is TGCGCCAGCAGTGAGGGGCTTCACAATGAGCAGTTCTTC.